This TCR beta chain was sequenced for a study of blood T cell repertoires in COVID-19. Study-wide background: Acute-phase and convalescent COVID-19 samples originated in the United States, Italy and Spain.

CDR3 length equals 13 residues. V was clipped by 6 bases and J by 6 bases; unmatched bases: 7. Germline CDR1 LNHDA, CDR2 SQIVND (reference sequence). As handled by the study authors: The assay estimated nucleated cells by amplifying reference gene primers. Using immunoSEQ multiplex PCR, the repertoire was profiled, and TCRdb retains in-frame clones only, with some absent. V and J calls and clone size are those listed in that table; D and trimming were worked out from the DNA. The sample yields about 150,000 clones, around 87% seen once. The receptor was isolated from a man at least 80 years old with acute or convalescent COVID-19. The genes are TRBV19 and TRBJ1-2; 7 bases line up with TRBD1. The sequenced sample was peripheral blood. The CDR3 sequence: CASSKIDRDGYTF. CDR3 nucleotides: TGTGCCAGTAGCAAAATAGACAGGGATGGCTACACCTTC.